This T cell receptor (beta chain) was captured by sequencing in a study of cytomegalovirus exposure and HLA in healthy donors. Broader study findings: The authors judged a highly shared variant cluster likely a sequencing artifact. Data from an earlier analysis indicated that most TCR beta V segments were productive either about 87% or about 30% of the time. Most subjects had HLA-A and HLA-B alleles reportedly predicted accurately by TCR beta sequences.

Trimming removed 1 base from V and 2 bases from J, with 9 bases in between. The V gene's germline CDR1 is LNHDA and CDR2 SQIVND (reference sequence). The CDR3 runs 14 residues. Both 60 Vbeta primers and 13 Jbeta primers went into the PCR. The data were produced by immunoSEQ multiplex PCR, yet TCRdb's version contains in-frame clones alone and is incomplete. The top ten hold about 0.77% of the sample, which has fewer than 200,000 clones, 70% to 90% seen once. Regarding this clone: What it binds is unknown. This sample also contains other DNA sequences that code for the same CDR3.

This clonotype originated in a young woman in good health and CMV-seronegative. Sequencing was done on a sample of PBMCs. The V and J genes are TRBV19 and TRBJ2-7, with D possibly TRBD2 on 5 matching bases. The CDR3 coding sequence is TGTGCCAGTAGTATAGCGAGCGGTCCCTACGAGCAGTACTTC. The encoded protein is CASSIASGPYEQYF.